This TCR beta chain is drawn from a study of Graves' ophthalmopathy and Graves' hyperthyroidism (dated by TCRdb to 2016 to 2019). About the full investigation: Peripheral blood was collected before any treatment was given, at the time of initial diagnosis. T-cell repertoires of thyroid tissue and blood were compared in 5 or 6 hyperthyroidism patients. For independent validation, a separate cohort was made up of approximately 19 hyperthyroidism patients plus 17 patients who later progressed from hyperthyroidism to ophthalmopathy. In total, around 130 blood samples were TCR-sequenced: fewer than 50 ophthalmopathy, over 70 hyperthyroidism and some 17 hyperthyroidism-to-ophthalmopathy patients. To explore V-J signatures that distinguish ophthalmopathy from hyperthyroidism, a discovery set of under 110 patients was enrolled, made up of roughly 41 with ophthalmopathy and some 56 with stable hyperthyroidism. The study used TCR beta repertoire signatures to distinguish Graves' ophthalmopathy from Graves' hyperthyroidism and to predict progression to ophthalmopathy. The roughly 100 discovery patients were randomly divided into training and test sets at a 7:3 ratio. After sampling, hyperthyroidism patients received methimazole starting at 30 mg daily, and ophthalmopathy patients received high-dose intravenous methylprednisolone.

The paper as a whole reports these results and caveats: No statistical method was used to set the sample size in advance, and the investigators knew which group each participant was assigned to. Most expanded thyroid clonotypes with frequency above 0.001 were also detected in blood, suggesting blood repertoires may reflect the thyroid immune response. In validation, the model predicted ophthalmopathy progression with about 64% sensitivity and about 73% specificity; 12 predicted patients were CT-confirmed with GO in a median of around 6 months. In cross-validation, the 13-signature model distinguished ophthalmopathy from stable hyperthyroidism with approximately 90% sensitivity and 81% to 82% specificity, while in the test set the corresponding values were about 80% and 75%.

This clonotype occurred many times. Its binding antigen is unknown. The input lacks base qualities; no much larger clone sits a single base away. The germline V gene (reference sequence) supplies CDR1 LNHDA and CDR2 SQIVND. The CDR3 contains 15 residues, cysteine and phenylalanine counted. Only CDR3 DNA remains: 45 bases, in frame from the first base. Between the V and J ends, shortened by 6 bases and 7 bases respectively, the junction contains 21 bases. For repertoire sequencing, the TCR beta CDR3 regions were amplified from RNA transcripts. A first-round RT-PCR used HTBI primers with the Qiagen OneStep RT-PCR kit, followed by a second-round multiplex PCR, size selection and purification. Sequencing of the libraries was carried out on an Illumina HiSeq2000 in paired-end mode with 100 bp reads. In the original analysis: SOAPnuke was used to process the reads, throwing out any read that had adapters, had uncalled bases, had a mean Phred below 15, or lacked an exact constant-primer or identifier match. COPE v1.2.5 was used to merge the high-quality paired reads. Clonotypes were defined as unique nucleotide sequences and were aligned to IMGT TRB V, D and J references using MiTCR v1.1. The analysis was limited to V-J combinations with a frequency above 0.0001, which together covered 99.2% of the repertoires. A TCR clonal expansion and chaos score per V-J combination was defined as the ratio of F50 clonal expansion to chaos observed in the TCRdist matrix. Welch's t-statistics and random forest were used to reduce features to 13 V-J combinations, which were fed into a naive Bayes classifier. The similarity between thyroid and blood repertoires was quantified using the Morisita-Horn index. The public sequencing data were trimmed at Q25 with fastp and processed into clonotypes with MiXCR by TCRdb, which kept only in-frame beta chains. CDR3 protein sequences are deduplicated, and each keeps its most common genes and DNA. Here the V and J calls rest on TCRdb's processing, not on the authors' analysis. The sample has hundreds of thousands of distinct CDR3 sequences on record, approximately 21% of them singletons. The top ten clones comprise under 3.5% of the sample.

Stable hyperthyroidism was defined as no progression to ophthalmopathy within 18 months of follow-up. Patients with hyperthyroidism were aged 18 to 65 years, had been newly diagnosed, and had a disease duration of less than 2 months. Patients with other autoimmune diseases, uncontrolled infections, pregnancy or lactation were excluded. Clinical symptoms, serum thyroxine, TRAb, thyroid ultrasound and orbital computed tomography formed the basis of the diagnosis. Using Ficoll-Paque density gradient centrifugation, PBMCs were isolated from roughly 9.2 ml of fresh peripheral blood. Trizol reagent was used to extract the total RNA, and its quality was then checked on an Agilent 2100 Bioanalyzer.

The rearranged chain carries TRBV19 and TRBJ1-1; TRBD1 is a weak D gene call, 6 bases matching. The clonotype was recovered from a woman younger than 30 with stable Graves' hyperthyroidism. Donor details come from another sample of the same person, matched by shared clones. Sequences were obtained from peripheral blood. DNA sequence: TGTGCCAGTAGCACGATATATCCTCAGGGGCTTGAAGCTTTCTTT. It translates to CASSTIYPQGLEAFF.